These 17 T cell receptor beta chains were sequenced from one sample in a study of CD8 T cells in ankylosing spondylitis. TCRdb re-analysed the 5' RACE reads in MiXCR, keeping a single row per CDR3 protein. The sample has about 270,000 distinct CDR3 sequences, 30% to 35% seen once. The specimen sequenced was blood, either unsorted or a sorted T cell fraction (not recorded which). The receptors stem from a male donor with ankylosing spondylitis or in good health (not recorded which).

This clonotype came up once. This chain uses TRBV16 with TRBJ2-7; D is uncertain. Germline CDR1 and CDR2: KGHSY and FQNENV. This CDR3 region has 13 residues. V shed 4 bases and J shed 3 bases, with 10 bases lying between them. The CDR3 region has the DNA TGTGCCAGCAGCCGAGGCAAAATCTACGAGCAGTACTTC. Translating gives CASSRGKIYEQYF.

V usage is TRBV6-1 and J usage is TRBJ1-1; D is ambiguous. V shed 8 bases and J shed 0 bases, with 10 bases lying between them. Germline V gene lookup returns CDR1 MNHNS and CDR2 SASEGT. The CDR3 extends over 13 amino acids. CDR3 residues: CASYGQMNTEAFF. Written as DNA, the CDR3 is TGTGCCAGCTATGGGCAGATGAACACTGAAGCTTTCTTT.

The rearrangement uses TRBV12-3 or TRBV12-4 and TRBJ2-3; D is uncertain. The CDR3 length is 13 residues. V lost 8 bases to trimming and J lost 2 bases, with 11 bases between them. DNA of the CDR3: TGTGCCAGCGTCCCATATTCCACAGATACGCAGTATTTT. Amino acid sequence: CASVPYSTDTQYF.

The sample holds a few counts of this clonotype. The V gene is TRBV12-3 or TRBV12-4, the J gene TRBJ2-7; D tentatively reads TRBD1 or TRBD2 (5 bases each). Trimming removed 7 bases from V and 3 bases from J, with 19 bases in between. CDR3 size: 15 residues. DNA of the CDR3: TGTGCCAGCATGCTAGGGACGGACCTGGGCTACGAGCAGTACTTC. Its translation is CASMLGTDLGYEQYF.

J is TRBJ2-1 and V is TRBV12-3 or TRBV12-4; D is unresolved. V lost 0 bases and J 12 bases, leaving 12 bases between the germline ends. The CDR3 has 13 residues. The CDR3 coding sequence is TGTGCCAGCAGTTTAGCGGAGAGTTTTGGGCAGTTCTTC. Translating it yields CASSLAESFGQFF.

The sample holds a few counts of this clonotype. V usage is TRBV20-1 and J usage is TRBJ2-1; 7 nucleotides align to TRBD2. The CDR3 consists of 14 residues. The trim removed 3 bases at V and 5 bases at J, leaving 7 bases unmatched. In germline, CDR1 is DFQATT, CDR2 SNEGSKA (reference sequence). The CDR3 nucleotides are TGCAGTGCTAGCGGTGCGGGGGAGGACAATGAGCAGTTCTTC. Its protein is CSASGAGEDNEQFF.

This clonotype came up a few times. The V and J genes are TRBV7-9 and TRBJ2-7, with D maybe TRBD2 (6 bases). The germline V gene encodes CDR1 SEHNR and CDR2 FQNEAQ (reference sequence). The CDR3 sequence is 14 residues long. V was cut by 5 bases and J by 2 bases, with 13 bases left in between. The CDR3 DNA sequence: TGTGCCAGCAGCCCGCGGGACGGAGCCTACGAGCAGTACTTC. Its translation is CASSPRDGAYEQYF.

CDR3 nucleotide sequence: TGTGCCACCAGCAGAGATTGGGAGACCCAGTACTTC. Translated: CATSRDWETQYF. The rearrangement joins TRBV15 to TRBJ2-5; D is undetermined. This CDR3 spans 12 amino acids. Deletions cut 0 bases from V and 5 bases from J, with 4 bases between. The germline V gene has CDR1 LNHNV and CDR2 YYDKDF (reference sequence). The complete variable domain, with remaining parts taken from reference TRBV15 and TRBJ2-5, reads DAMVIQNPRYQVTQFGKPVTLSCSQTLNHNVMYWYQQKSSQAPKLLFHYYDKDFNNEADTPDNFQSRRPNTSFCFLDIRSPGLGDTAMYLCATSRDWETQYFGPGTRLLVL.

This chain uses TRBV27 with TRBJ2-7, with D tentatively TRBD1 (6 bases). Germline V gene lookup returns CDR1 MNHEY and CDR2 SMNVEV (reference sequence). Trimming took 6 bases from V and 4 from J, leaving 22 bases between them. This CDR3 is 16 amino acids long. CDR3 DNA sequence: TGTGCCAGCAGCTTAGATTACCCGGGACATCAATACGAGCAGTACTTC. Its protein product is CASSLDYPGHQYEQYF.

This chain links TRBV20-1 with TRBJ2-4, with TRBD1 identical over 12 bases. The CDR3 covers 15 residues. V lost 3 bases to trimming and J lost 6 bases; unmatched junction nucleotides: 6. Germline CDR1 is DFQATT and CDR2 is SNEGSKA (reference sequence). CDR3 sequence (DNA): TGCAGTGCTAGTAGGGACAGGGGGCATGGAAACATTCAGTACTTC. This gives the protein CSASRDRGHGNIQYF.

The rearrangement uses TRBV9 and TRBJ2-1; D remains ambiguous. Looked up from germline, CDR1 is SGDLS and CDR2 is YYNGEE. The CDR3 is 16 residues long. Trimming shortened V by 0 bases and J by 0 bases, and 10 bases separated the two germline ends. The CDR3: CASSVVGDSSYNEQFF. CDR3 nucleotide sequence: TGTGCCAGCAGCGTAGTAGGTGATAGCTCCTACAATGAGCAGTTCTTC.

This clonotype occurred a few times. V gene TRBV6-1 combines with J gene TRBJ2-7; 10 nucleotides align to TRBD1. With 5 bases clipped from V and 1 base from J, the junction kept 8 bases outside the gene matches. This CDR3 spans 16 amino acids. Germline CDR1 reads MNHNS; CDR2 reads SASEGT. CDR3 region: CASSPRTGGRSYEQYF. DNA of the CDR3: TGTGCCAGCAGTCCTCGGACAGGGGGAAGGTCCTACGAGCAGTACTTC.

This clonotype was found a few times. The rearrangement joins TRBV29-1 to TRBJ2-7; 7 bases are a match to TRBD1. Germline assignment: CDR1 SQVTM and CDR2 ANQGSEA. The CDR3 length is 12 residues. V shed 8 bases, J shed 5 bases, and the junction held 9 bases outside the gene matches. The CDR3 is CSTGQTRNEQYF. The CDR3 bases are TGCAGCACGGGACAGACGAGGAACGAGCAGTACTTC.

This clonotype was counted once. The chain combines TRBV29-1 with TRBJ2-1, with no clear D. The V end was cut by 5 bases, the J end by 6 bases, with 8 bases between. The CDR3 is made up of 11 amino acids. Germline V gives CDR1 SQVTM, CDR2 ANQGSEA. The DNA for the CDR3 is TGCAGCGTTCGAGAGGCCAATGAGCAGTTCTTC. This gives the protein CSVREANEQFF.

The chain has TRBV15 and TRBJ2-4; D uncertain. Trimming pared 0 bases from V and 4 bases from J, leaving 4 bases between. The CDR3 runs 13 residues. Per the germline V gene, CDR1 is LNHNV and CDR2 is YYDKDF (reference sequence). CDR3 sequence: CATSRDRKNIQYF. The CDR3 coding sequence is TGTGCCACCAGCAGAGACAGAAAAAACATTCAGTACTTC.

This clonotype came up a few times. The V and J genes are TRBV9 and TRBJ2-7; maybe TRBD1 (5 bases). Germline values: CDR1 SGDLS, CDR2 YYNGEE. The CDR3 runs 13 residues. V was trimmed by 3 bases and J by 2 bases, leaving 9 bases between them. CDR3 in amino acids: CASSGPGTYEQYF. DNA of the CDR3: TGTGCCAGCAGCGGCCCAGGGACCTACGAGCAGTACTTC.

This clonotype turned up a few times. The rearrangement links TRBV18 to TRBJ2-7, with D perhaps TRBD1 (5 bases). Trimming removed 0 bases from V and 0 bases from J, with 12 bases in between. The CDR3 is made up of 16 amino acids. Germline loops: CDR1 KGHSH, CDR2 LQKENI. CDR3 protein: CASSPPLQESSYEQYF. CDR3 coding DNA: TGTGCCAGCTCACCACCTTTACAGGAGAGCTCCTACGAGCAGTACTTC.